Detailed here is one T cell receptor (beta chain). Its specificity is not known. The CDR3 spans 16 residues. CDR1 and CDR2 from the germline V gene are SGHRS and YFSETQ. The germline V and J ends were trimmed by 6 bases and 0 bases, with 15 bases remaining between them. Second-dose schedules of about 4 or about 12 weeks were combined. Libraries were prepared by immunoSEQ multiplex PCR; TCRdb keeps only in-frame clonotypes and omits some of them. The sample contains some 120,000 clones, approximately 90% of which appear only once. The data derive from a study of T cell responses to AZD1222 COVID-19 vaccine. General study findings and limits: CD4 TCRs associated with vaccination spanned spike, dominating at 160-218 and 743-854. With two AZD1222 doses given, Spike-specific TCR breadth and depth both rose. Repertoires were collected only later (after the peak T cell response had occurred).

V is TRBV5-1 and J is TRBJ2-2, with D possibly being TRBD1 or TRBD2 (6 bases each). This TCR came from an adult who received the AZD1222 COVID-19 vaccine. This specimen was peripheral blood, taken 28 days after the second AZD1222 dose. CDR3 amino acids: CASTAGTRSNTGELFF. The CDR3 DNA follows: TGCGCCAGCACCGCGGGGACAAGATCGAACACCGGGGAGCTGTTTTTT.